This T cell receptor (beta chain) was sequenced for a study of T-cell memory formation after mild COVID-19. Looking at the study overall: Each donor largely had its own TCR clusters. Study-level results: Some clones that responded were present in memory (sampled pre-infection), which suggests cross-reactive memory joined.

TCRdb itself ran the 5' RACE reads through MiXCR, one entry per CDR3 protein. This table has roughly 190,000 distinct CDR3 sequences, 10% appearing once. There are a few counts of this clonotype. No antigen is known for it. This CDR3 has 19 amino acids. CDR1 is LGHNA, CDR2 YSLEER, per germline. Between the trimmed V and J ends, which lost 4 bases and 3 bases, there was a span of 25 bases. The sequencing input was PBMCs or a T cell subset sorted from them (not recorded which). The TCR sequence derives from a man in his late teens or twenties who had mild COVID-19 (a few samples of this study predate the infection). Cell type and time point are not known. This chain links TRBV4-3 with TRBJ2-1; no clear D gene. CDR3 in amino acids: CASSRDHRWGDPDYNEQFF. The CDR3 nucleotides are TGCGCCAGCAGCCGAGACCACCGGTGGGGTGACCCCGACTACAATGAGCAGTTCTTC.